A selection of T cell receptor beta chains follows, all from one sample in a study of OX40 agonist ivuxolimab in advanced cancers. Profiled with immunoSEQ multiplex PCR; TCRdb holds only in-frame clones, not every one. The table lists roughly 73,000 clones, about 82% of them singletons, with 0.8% to 1.1% in the top ten. The material sequenced was CD4+ or CD8+ T cells sorted from blood, taken in a trial of the OX40 agonist ivuxolimab. All receptors derive from an adult with an advanced solid tumor such as melanoma, head and neck, liver or kidney cancer. Each CDR3 is given with its conserved first and last residue. The D gene is left open where the match is weak. Size values are once, few and many counts, or a class for expanded clones, and some rows have none.

NA	TRBV7-2	NA	TRBJ2-1	TGTGCCAGCAGCTTAGCGATGCGGGGCAATGAGCAGTTCTTC	CASSLAMRGNEQFF
TRBD2	TRBV9	NA	TRBJ2-5	TGTGCCAGCAGCGTAGCAATGAGCGGGGGGGAAGAGACCCAGTACTTC	CASSVAMSGGEETQYF
TRBD2	TRBV4-1	NA	TRBJ2-2	TGCGCCAGCAGCCAAGATCCCCTAGCGGGGGGTATCGGGGAGCTGTTTTTT	CASSQDPLAGGIGELFF
NA	TRBV10-3	NA	TRBJ2-7	TGTGCCATCAGTGCCAGGGAGTCCTACGAGCAGTACTTC	CAISARESYEQYF
NA	TRBV19	NA	TRBJ1-1	TGTGCCAGTACGGAAGGGGGGGGCACTGAAGCTTTCTTT	CASTEGGGTEAFF
NA	TRBV2	few	TRBJ1-3	TGTGCCAGCATGGGGACTTATGGAAACACCATATATTTT	CASMGTYGNTIYF
TRBD1	TRBV7-9	NA	TRBJ2-7	TGTGCCAGCAGCTTAGAGGGACAGGGGGCAGACGAGCAGTACTTC	CASSLEGQGADEQYF
NA	TRBV5-1	NA	TRBJ2-3	TGCGCCAGCAGCCCCGACCTAGCGCGCACAGATACGCAGTATTTT	CASSPDLARTDTQYF
NA	TRBV21-1	NA	TRBJ1-5	TGTGCCAGCAGCAAAGGACGGGCTCAGCCCCAGCATTTT	CASSKGRAQPQHF
NA	TRBV7-9	NA	TRBJ1-2	TGTGCCAGCAGCTCCGACAGCCGGCCCGGTGGTGGCTACACCTTC	CASSSDSRPGGGYTF
TRBD1	TRBV2	NA	TRBJ1-6	TGTGCCAGCAGCGGAACGGGACAGGGGAATTCACCCCTCCACTTT	CASSGTGQGNSPLHF
TRBD1	TRBV27	once	TRBJ2-3	TGTGCCAGCAGTTTATGGGGACAGGGGGCAGGCACAGATACGCAGTATTTT	CASSLWGQGAGTDTQYF
TRBD1	TRBV29-1	NA	TRBJ1-6	TGCAGCGTTAAGGACAGGGGACGAAATTCACCCCTCCACTTT	CSVKDRGRNSPLHF
NA	TRBV15	NA	TRBJ2-2	TGTGCCACCAGCAGAGAGGGGAGCAAGGCCGGGGAGCTGTTTTTT	CATSREGSKAGELFF
TRBD1	TRBV23-1	NA	TRBJ1-1	TGCGCCAGCCGGACAGGGAAGGGAACTGAAGCTTTCTTT	CASRTGKGTEAFF
TRBD1	TRBV15	NA	TRBJ2-7	TGTGCCACCAGCAGCTTCGACAGGGCGGCCTACGAGCAGTACTTC	CATSSFDRAAYEQYF
TRBD1	TRBV7-8	NA	TRBJ2-1	TGTGCCAGCAGCTTCCCAGGGACAGGGATGGTCAATGAGCAGTTCTTC	CASSFPGTGMVNEQFF
NA	TRBV6-5	NA	TRBJ2-7	TGTGCCAGCAGACCCGGGGGTGGGACCTACGAGCAGTACTTC	CASRPGGGTYEQYF
NA	TRBV19	once	TRBJ1-1	TGTGCCGCCCGGAGGGTTGGGGGCACTGAAGCTTTCTTT	CAARRVGGTEAFF
NA	TRBV7-6	few	TRBJ1-1	TGTGCCAGCAGCTCGGGACTGTTGAACACTGAAGCTTTCTTT	CASSSGLLNTEAFF
NA	TRBV29-1	NA	TRBJ1-2	TGCAGCGTTTTACAGGGAGACTATGGCTACACCTTC	CSVLQGDYGYTF
TRBD1	TRBV2	once	TRBJ1-2	TGTGCCAGCAGGTACACAGGGGGCGACGGCTACACCTTC	CASRYTGGDGYTF
TRBD1	TRBV5-1	NA	TRBJ2-3	TGCGCCAGCAGCCAAAAGACAGGGGGCACAGATACGCAGTATTTT	CASSQKTGGTDTQYF
NA	TRBV9	NA	TRBJ1-5	TGTGCCAGCAGCGTAGAGTCAGGGTGGGGGCCCCCAGAGGATCAGCCCCAGCATTTT	CASSVESGWGPPEDQPQHF
NA	TRBV9	NA	TRBJ1-2	TGTGCCAGCAGCGCTCAGACAGCTGGTGGCTACACCTTC	CASSAQTAGGYTF
NA	TRBV12-5	NA	TRBJ1-4	TGTGCTAGTGGCACCCGAACTGCAACTAATGAAAAACTGTTTTTT	CASGTRTATNEKLFF
NA	TRBV27	NA	TRBJ1-6	TGTGCCAGCAGTTTCTGGGCAGGGAGCTCCTATAATTCACCCCTCCACTTT	CASSFWAGSSYNSPLHF
NA	TRBV19	NA	TRBJ2-5	TGTGCCAGTAGTCCAATGGACAGAGGGGAGACCCAGTACTTC	CASSPMDRGETQYF
NA	TRBV23-1	few	TRBJ1-5	TGCGCCAGCAGTCAAGATGGCGCAGGGACATGTCAGCCCCAGCATTTT	CASSQDGAGTCQPQHF
NA	TRBV7-2	NA	TRBJ2-5	TGTGCCAGCAGCCCCCCTGGCGGGGGCCTGAAAGAGACCCAGTACTTC	CASSPPGGGLKETQYF
NA	TRBV11-3	few	TRBJ2-1	TGTGCCAGCAGCTTAGTATCCGGTGGGGGGTACAATGAGCAGTTCTTC	CASSLVSGGGYNEQFF
NA	TRBV9	NA	TRBJ2-3	TGTGCCAGCACCCGGGGTTCTCTTAGCACAGATACGCAGTATTTT	CASTRGSLSTDTQYF
TRBD1	TRBV6-5	NA	TRBJ2-7	TGTGCCAGCAGTCCCGGGACAGGGGTCTCTTCGCAGTACTTC	CASSPGTGVSSQYF
TRBD1	TRBV5-1	NA	TRBJ1-2	TGCGCCAGCAGCTTGGGGGGACAGGGCAGTGGTGGCTACACCTTC	CASSLGGQGSGGYTF
NA	TRBV9	NA	TRBJ1-1	TGTGCCAGCAGCGTAGAACACGGTGGGCAATCGGCTTTCTTT	CASSVEHGGQSAFF
TRBD1	TRBV5-6	NA	TRBJ2-7	TGTGCCAGCAGCCGTAGCCGGACAGGGGGCACGGAGAGTTACGAGCAGTACTTC	CASSRSRTGGTESYEQYF
NA	TRBV30	NA	TRBJ2-7	TGTGCCTGGAAGCCCAGTGGGCCGTCCCACGAGCAGTACTTC	CAWKPSGPSHEQYF
NA	TRBV6-5	NA	TRBJ2-4	TGTGCCAGCAGTTACTCTGCGGGGGCTCTAAACATTCAGTACTTC	CASSYSAGALNIQYF
TRBD2	TRBV6-5	NA	TRBJ2-1	TGTGCCAGCAGTTACAGGCGGGACTACCGCAACAATGAGCAGTTCTTC	CASSYRRDYRNNEQFF
NA	TRBV6-5	NA	TRBJ1-1	TGTGCCAGCAGTTATAGGACCACGGGGCCAAGGGAGGAGGCTTTCTTT	CASSYRTTGPREEAFF
TRBD1	TRBV19	NA	TRBJ2-4	TGTGCCAGTAGTATGAGGGGGCTACGGGCCAAAAACATTCAGTACTTC	CASSMRGLRAKNIQYF
TRBD1	TRBV2	NA	TRBJ1-5	TGTGCCAGCAGTGGGGGTTGGGGACAGCCCGGGCAGCCCCAGCATTTT	CASSGGWGQPGQPQHF
TRBD1	TRBV7-2	NA	TRBJ2-7	TGTGCCAGCAGCTCGGAGACAGGGAGCTCCTACGAGCAGTACTTC	CASSSETGSSYEQYF
TRBD1	TRBV5-1	NA	TRBJ2-7	TGCGCCAGCAGCTCTCAGACAGGGGGCTACGAGCAGTACTTC	CASSSQTGGYEQYF
NA	TRBV5-5	NA	TRBJ2-1	TGTGCCAGCAGCTTCGCGGGGAGCTCCTACAATGAGCAGTTCTTC	CASSFAGSSYNEQFF
TRBD2	TRBV19	NA	TRBJ2-3	TGTGCCAGTACCCGAGCAGCTAGCGGGGGCCCTAGCACAGATACGCAGTATTTT	CASTRAASGGPSTDTQYF